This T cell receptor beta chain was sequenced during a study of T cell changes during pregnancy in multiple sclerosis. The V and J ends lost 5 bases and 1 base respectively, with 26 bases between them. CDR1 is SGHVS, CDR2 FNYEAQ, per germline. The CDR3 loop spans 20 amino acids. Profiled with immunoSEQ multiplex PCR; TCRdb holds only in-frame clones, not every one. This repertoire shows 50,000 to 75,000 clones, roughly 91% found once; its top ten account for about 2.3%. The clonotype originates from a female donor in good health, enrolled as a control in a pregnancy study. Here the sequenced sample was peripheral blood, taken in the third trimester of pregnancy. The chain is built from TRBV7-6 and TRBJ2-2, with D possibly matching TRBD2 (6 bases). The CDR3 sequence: CASSTTRPGLLGKNTGELFF. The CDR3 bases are TGTGCCAGCAGCACGACTCGACCGGGACTCCTAGGGAAGAACACCGGGGAGCTGTTTTTT.